This passage covers 9 T cell receptor beta chains from one sample sequenced in a study of spatial heterogeneity in lung cancer (dated by TCRdb to between 2018 and 2021). In light of the paper, this sample's time point label describes: blood at routine non-recurrence follow-up after resection. Library construction relied on 5' RACE. Sequencing instrument: NextSeq 500. In-frame beta chains were kept once TCRdb had trimmed the public reads at Q25 with fastp and called clones with MiXCR. Each record represents a unique CDR3 protein, reported with the most common genes and DNA among its rows. This sample holds roughly 110,000 distinct CDR3 sequences; 10% to 14% were observed only once. The ten largest make up 24% of the sample. The sample consisted of PBMCs, taken at follow-up. The receptors stem from a female donor with early-stage non-small cell lung cancer.

This chain connects TRBV29-1 to TRBJ2-1, with D possibly TRBD2 on 5 matching bases. The V and J ends lost 6 bases and 0 bases respectively, with 12 bases between them. The CDR3 is made up of 14 amino acids. From germline, CDR1 is SQVTM and CDR2 ANQGSEA. CDR3 nucleotides: TGCAGCGTCTGGAGGTCCCTCTCCTACAATGAGCAGTTCTTC. It codes for CSVWRSLSYNEQFF.

This chain joins TRBV2 and TRBJ2-1; 8 nucleotides match TRBD1. Germline trimming cut 6 bases from V and 3 bases from J; bases unmatched to any gene: 7. Germline V gene lookup returns CDR1 SNHLY and CDR2 FYNNEI. The CDR3 extends over 15 amino acids. The CDR3 DNA sequence: TGTGCCAGCAGAGCCGGGACAGGAGACTACAATGAGCAGTTCTTC. It is translated as CASRAGTGDYNEQFF.

This chain joins TRBV10-3 and TRBJ1-1; no definite D call. V was shortened by 4 bases and J by 6 bases, with 12 bases between the two germline ends. Per germline, CDR1 ENHRY and CDR2 SYGVKD. The CDR3 is made up of 13 amino acids. The CDR3 coding sequence is TGTGCCATCAGTGGCACTACGAGGGCTGAAGCTTTCTTT. Protein: CAISGTTRAEAFF.

This clonotype was counted only a few times. J is TRBJ1-1 and V is TRBV27, with D tentatively TRBD1 (5 bases). V lost 4 bases and J lost 6, with 24 bases in between. CDR1 and CDR2 from the germline V gene are MNHEY and SMNVEV (reference sequence). The CDR3 is 17 amino acids. The CDR3 DNA reads as TGTGCCAGCAGTTCGGGGGGGTACCGGAGGAATTTGGCTGAAGCTTTCTTT. Its translation is CASSSGGYRRNLAEAFF.

This chain uses TRBV12-3 or TRBV12-4 with TRBJ2-2, with 11 nucleotides matching TRBD2. Unmatched junction bases numbered 6, after V lost 4 bases and J lost 2 bases. This CDR3 comprises 17 residues. The CDR3 protein is CASSSRGLADNTGELFF. For the CDR3, the DNA is TGTGCCAGCAGTTCCCGGGGACTAGCGGATAACACCGGGGAGCTGTTTTTT.

This clonotype showed up many times. The chain links TRBV11-2 to TRBJ2-3, with D maybe TRBD2 (5 bases). The germline CDR1 and CDR2 sequences are SGHAT and FQNNGV. The V end was cut by 0 bases, the J end by 0 bases, with 7 bases between. The CDR3 contains 15 residues. The CDR3 DNA sequence: TGTGCCAGCAGCTTAGACCAGCGGAGCACAGATACGCAGTATTTT. This gives the protein CASSLDQRSTDTQYF.

The chain recombines TRBV6-6 with TRBJ2-7; 7 bases align to TRBD2. This CDR3 is built from 15 residues. The germline V gene encodes CDR1 MNHNY and CDR2 SVGAGI (reference sequence). Trimming took 5 bases from V and 2 from J; bases not matched to a gene: 9. In DNA, the CDR3 is TGTGCCAGCAGTGGGCTAGCGGCCGGTGCCTACGAGCAGTACTTC. Encoded protein: CASSGLAAGAYEQYF.

The genes are TRBV28 and TRBJ1-3; D uncertain. V was shortened by 2 bases and J by 0 bases, with 11 bases between the two germline ends. The length of the CDR3 is 16 residues. Germline V gene sequence: CDR1 MDHEN, CDR2 SYDVKM. The CDR3 loop is CASSLDPTSSGNTIYF. The CDR3 DNA follows: TGTGCCAGCAGTTTAGATCCGACCTCCTCTGGAAACACCATATATTTT. The variable domain in full, completed from reference TRBV28 and TRBJ1-3, reads DVKVTQSSRYLVKRTGEKVFLECVQDMDHENMFWYRQDPGLGLRLIYFSYDVKMKEKGDIPEGYSVSREKKERFSLILESASTNQTSMYLCASSLDPTSSGNTIYFGEGSWLTVV.

This clonotype has more than one count but fewer than ten. The J gene is TRBJ2-7, the V gene TRBV5-1; the D gene is possibly TRBD2 (6 bases). Looked up from germline, CDR1 is SGHRS and CDR2 is YFSETQ. V was trimmed by 5 bases and J by 0 bases, leaving 18 bases between them. CDR3 length equals 16 residues. The CDR3 loop is CASRYTAGLSSYEQYF. The CDR3 nucleotides are TGCGCCAGCAGGTATACCGCGGGATTGAGCTCCTACGAGCAGTACTTC.